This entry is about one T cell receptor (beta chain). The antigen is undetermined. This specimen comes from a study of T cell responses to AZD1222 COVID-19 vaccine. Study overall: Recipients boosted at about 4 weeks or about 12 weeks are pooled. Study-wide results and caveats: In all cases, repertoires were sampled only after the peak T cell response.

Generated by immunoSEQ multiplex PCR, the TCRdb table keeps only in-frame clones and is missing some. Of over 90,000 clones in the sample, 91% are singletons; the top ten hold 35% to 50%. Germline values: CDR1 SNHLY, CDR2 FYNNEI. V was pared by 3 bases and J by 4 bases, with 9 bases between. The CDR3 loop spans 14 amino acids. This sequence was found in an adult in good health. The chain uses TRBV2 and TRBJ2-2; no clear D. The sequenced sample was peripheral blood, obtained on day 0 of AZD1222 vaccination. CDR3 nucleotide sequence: TGTGCCAGCAGTGAGATGGTTACCACCGGGGAGCTGTTTTTT. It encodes CASSEMVTTGELFF. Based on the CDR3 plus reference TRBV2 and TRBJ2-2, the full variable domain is EPEVTQTPSHQVTQMGQEVILRCVPISNHLYFYWYRQILGQKVEFLVSFYNNEISEKSEIFDDQFSVERPDGSNFTLKIRSTKLEDSAMYFCASSEMVTTGELFFGEGSRLTVL.